A single sample gave rise to the 27 T cell receptor beta chains below, sequenced in a study of blood T cell repertoires in COVID-19. The method was immunoSEQ multiplex PCR; TCRdb's version includes in-frame clones alone and lacks a portion of them. Of 100,000 to 150,000 clones in the sample, around 86% were seen once. The sequencing input was peripheral blood. The receptors originated from a man aged 80 or over with active or convalescent COVID-19.

This clone occurred a few times. The chain has TRBV4-2 and TRBJ2-7; 11 bases are shared with TRBD2. The CDR3 is made up of 17 amino acids. V was clipped by 1 base and J by 4 bases; unmatched bases: 9. Per the germline V gene, CDR1 is LGHNA and CDR2 is YNFKEQ. The CDR3 region has the DNA TGTGCCAGCAGCCAAGCGGTACTAGCGGGAGCTAAGTACGAGCAGTACTTC. This encodes CASSQAVLAGAKYEQYF.

The J gene is TRBJ2-7, the V gene TRBV5-1; the match to TRBD2 covers 8 bases. V lost 6 bases and J lost 4; bases outside the gene matches: 12. Germline V gene lookup returns CDR1 SGHRS and CDR2 YFSETQ. The CDR3 loop spans 15 amino acids. As DNA, the CDR3 is TGCGCCAGCAAACCAGAAGCGGGGGCTAGTTACGAGCAGTACTTC. As protein: CASKPEAGASYEQYF.

This rearrangement joins TRBV7-6 to TRBJ1-1; no reliable D call. There are 11 residues in the CDR3. Trimming stripped 0 bases from V and 9 bases from J, with 5 bases between. From germline, CDR1 is SGHVS and CDR2 FNYEAQ. The CDR3 region is CASSLAGKAFF. The CDR3 nucleotides are TGTGCCAGCAGCTTAGCCGGGAAAGCTTTCTTT. The entire variable domain, with the rest obtained from reference TRBV7-6 and TRBJ1-1, is as follows: GAGVSQSPRYKVTKRGQDVALRCDPISGHVSLYWYRQALGQGPEFLTYFNYEAQQDKSGLPNDRFSAERPEGSISTLTIQRTEQRDSAMYRCASSLAGKAFFGQGTRLTVV.

The chain links TRBV7-3 to TRBJ1-3; D gene ambiguous. The germline V gene has CDR1 SGHTA and CDR2 FQGTGA. The germline V and J ends were trimmed by 6 bases and 3 bases, with 12 bases remaining between them. CDR3 length: 14 amino acids. CDR3 sequence (DNA): TGTGCCAGCAGTATGAGCGGGGTTGGAAACACCATATATTTT. It codes for CASSMSGVGNTIYF.

This chain links TRBV7-2 with TRBJ2-1; D unclear. Per the germline V gene, CDR1 is SGHTA and CDR2 is FQGNSA. With 1 base removed from V and 0 bases from J, the gap between germline ends came to 7 bases. CDR3 length: 15 residues. In nucleotides, the CDR3 is TGTGCCAGCAGCTTAGACCCGCGCTCCTACAATGAGCAGTTCTTC. Translated, it gives CASSLDPRSYNEQFF. The full variable domain, with the rest looked up from reference TRBV7-2 and TRBJ2-1, is GAGVSQSPSNKVTEKGKDVELRCDPISGHTALYWYRQSLGQGLEFLIYFQGNSAPDKSGLPSDRFSAERTGGSVSTLTIQRTQQEDSAVYLCASSLDPRSYNEQFFGPGTRLTVL.

The CDR3 DNA is TGTGCCTGGAGTTTAGGGGACGAGCAGTACTTC. This gives the protein CAWSLGDEQYF. The chain has TRBV30 and TRBJ2-7; D perhaps matches TRBD1 (5 bases). This CDR3 region has 11 residues. The germline gives CDR1 GTSNPN, CDR2 SVGIG (reference sequence). Deletions cut 2 bases from V and 5 bases from J, with 7 bases between.

V is TRBV4-1 and J is TRBJ2-3; 15 nucleotides match TRBD2. CDR3 length: 17 residues. V was clipped by 2 bases and J by 6 bases; unmatched bases: 6. CDR1 and CDR2 (germline): MGHRA, YSYEKL. CDR3 sequence (DNA): TGCGCCAGCAGCCAACAAGGACTAGCGGGGGGGCGGGATACGCAGTATTTT. Protein: CASSQQGLAGGRDTQYF.

The chain has TRBV3-1 (or the pseudogene TRBV3-2) and TRBJ1-1; D is unclear. Trimming took off 2 bases at V and 5 bases at J, with 9 bases between the two ends. The CDR3 is 13 residues long. CDR1 is LGHDT, CDR2 YNNKEL, per germline (reference sequence). Here the CDR3 reads CASSQKGGTEAFF. DNA of the CDR3: TGTGCCAGCAGCCAAAAGGGAGGGACTGAAGCTTTCTTT.

The chain recombines TRBV10-3 with TRBJ2-1, with 10 nucleotides matching TRBD2. Germline V CDR1 and CDR2: ENHRY, SYGVKD. V lost 6 bases, J lost 5 bases, and 10 bases stayed unmatched. The CDR3 covers 16 residues. CDR3 loop: CAIRGLAGEGNNEQFF. CDR3 DNA: TGTGCCATCAGGGGGCTAGCGGGAGAAGGGAACAATGAGCAGTTCTTC.

The DNA of the CDR3 is TGTGCCAGTAGTATCCCCGGGGAGGGCCTGGGAAACATTCAGTACTTC. Amino acids: CASSIPGEGLGNIQYF. The chain has TRBV19 and TRBJ2-4; 7 nucleotides line up with TRBD2. Losses at the gene ends were 3 bases for V and 6 bases for J; bases not matched to a gene: 11. Germline assignment: CDR1 LNHDA and CDR2 SQIVND (reference sequence). The CDR3 loop spans 16 amino acids. Drawing the rest from reference TRBV19 and TRBJ2-4, the complete variable domain is DGGITQSPKYLFRKEGQNVTLSCEQNLNHDAMYWYRQDPGQGLRLIYYSQIVNDFQKGDIAEGYSVSREKKESFPLTVTSAQKNPTAFYLCASSIPGEGLGNIQYFGAGTRLSVL.

The V and J genes are TRBV5-1 and TRBJ1-6, with D tentatively TRBD1 (5 bases). Per germline, CDR1 SGHRS and CDR2 YFSETQ. The CDR3 consists of 16 residues. The V gene lost 4 bases and the J gene lost 4 bases, with 15 bases spanning the gap. The CDR3 spells CASSGTAAAYNSPLHF. CDR3 nucleotides: TGCGCCAGCAGCGGGACTGCCGCCGCTTATAATTCACCCCTCCACTTT.

This chain joins TRBV3-1 (or the pseudogene TRBV3-2) and TRBJ1-1; D might be TRBD1 (5 bases). V was clipped by 0 bases and J by 9 bases, with 14 bases between them. Germline V gives CDR1 LGHDT, CDR2 YNNKEL (reference sequence). This CDR3 has 14 amino acids. The CDR3 region has the DNA TGTGCCAGCAGCCAAGATGGGCGGGACCGCCAAGCTTTCTTT. Encoded protein: CASSQDGRDRQAFF.

The J gene is TRBJ1-6, the V gene TRBV12-3 or TRBV12-4; D is uncertain. V was shortened by 6 bases and J by 6 bases, with 9 bases between the two germline ends. This CDR3 region has 13 residues. The CDR3 here is CASRRGSNSPLHF. As DNA, the CDR3 is TGTGCCAGCAGACGCGGATCTAATTCACCCCTCCACTTT.

The rearrangement uses TRBV6-1 and TRBJ2-5, with 12 nucleotides matching TRBD2. V dropped 1 base and J dropped 5; count of bases not matched to a gene: 2. Germline V gene data show CDR1 as MNHNS and CDR2 as SASEGT. The CDR3 runs to 15 residues. The CDR3 spells CASSEGTSGIETQYF. For the CDR3, the DNA is TGTGCCAGCAGTGAAGGGACTAGCGGGATCGAGACCCAGTACTTC.

The V call is TRBV12-5, the J call TRBJ1-5, with TRBD1 matching over 8 bases. V was clipped by 5 bases and J by 6 bases; unmatched bases: 9. The CDR3 is made up of 15 amino acids. Per germline, CDR1 LGHNT and CDR2 FRNRAP. The CDR3 here is CASGPGQGQSQPQHF. The CDR3 DNA reads TGTGCTAGTGGTCCCGGACAGGGACAGAGTCAGCCCCAGCATTTT.

The chain has TRBV7-9 and TRBJ1-6; D is undetermined. Germline loops: CDR1 SEHNR, CDR2 FQNEAQ (reference sequence). V lost 1 base, J lost 9 bases, and 19 bases lay in between. The CDR3 sequence is 17 residues long. The CDR3 DNA reads as TGTGCCAGCAGCTTAGGGGTCAAGGGAGATCTTGTTTCACCCCTCCACTTT. Its translation: CASSLGVKGDLVSPLHF.

V is TRBV10-3 and J is TRBJ2-2; 8 bases are shared with TRBD2. V trimming: 11 bases; J trimming: 5 bases; junction bases outside the gene matches: 7. The CDR3 contains 13 residues. Germline lookup yields CDR1 ENHRY and CDR2 SYGVKD. CDR3 region: CAGGGQGTGELFF. The CDR3 bases are TGTGCCGGCGGGGGGCAGGGGACCGGGGAGCTGTTTTTT.

The chain links TRBV11-3 to TRBJ2-1; no clear D gene. V lost 3 bases and J 5 bases, leaving 5 bases between the germline ends. The V gene's germline CDR1 is SGHNT and CDR2 YENEEA. This CDR3 has 12 amino acids. CDR3 sequence (DNA): TGTGCCAGCAGCTTCGGTGACAATGAGCAGTTCTTC. It specifies CASSFGDNEQFF.

This clone was detected only once. The same CDR3 is also encoded by other DNA sequences in this sample. The V and J genes are TRBV28 and TRBJ1-2, with D uncertain. Germline-derived CDR1 and CDR2 are MDHEN and SYDVKM. The ends were cut back, 6 bases at V and 0 bases at J, with 5 bases in the middle. The CDR3 extends over 12 amino acids. The DNA of the CDR3 is TGTGCCAGCAGAACAGCTAACTATGGCTACACCTTC. Protein product: CASRTANYGYTF.

The chain recombines TRBV15 with TRBJ1-4; 9 bases are shared with TRBD1. CDR3 length equals 17 residues. Germline V gene data show CDR1 as LNHNV and CDR2 as YYDKDF (reference sequence). V lost 0 bases, J lost 7 bases, and 9 bases stayed unmatched. Written as DNA, the CDR3 is TGTGCCACCAGCAGAGACCCGCCCAGGGGACAGGGTGAAAAACTGTTTTTT. This sequence encodes CATSRDPPRGQGEKLFF.

V usage is TRBV5-1 and J usage is TRBJ2-3; TRBD2 might be the D (5 bases). Germline assignment: CDR1 SGHRS and CDR2 YFSETQ. V shed 0 bases and J shed 2 bases, with 10 bases lying between them. The CDR3 is 15 amino acids. The CDR3, as DNA: TGCGCCAGCAGCTTGGGAGGACTCCCCACAGATACGCAGTATTTT. Translating gives CASSLGGLPTDTQYF.

The V call is TRBV3-1 (or the pseudogene TRBV3-2), the J call TRBJ2-5; D is ambiguous. V lost 5 bases and J lost 5, with 15 bases in between. CDR3 length: 14 amino acids. Germline V gene lookup returns CDR1 LGHDT and CDR2 YNNKEL (reference sequence). This chain's CDR3 is CASSNTDLSETQYF. The CDR3 coding sequence is TGTGCCAGCAGCAATACAGATCTCTCTGAGACCCAGTACTTC.

In its sample, this clone was seen a few times. V is TRBV10-1 and J is TRBJ1-2, with 8 nucleotides matching TRBD1. There are 13 residues in the CDR3. The germline gives CDR1 WNHNN, CDR2 SYGVQD (reference sequence). Trimming took 10 bases from V and 5 from J; bases not matched to a gene: 9. The CDR3 reads CATPHGQGYGYTF. For the CDR3, the DNA is TGCGCCACCCCACATGGACAGGGATATGGCTACACCTTC.

This sequence joins TRBV6-1 and TRBJ1-1; D might be TRBD1 (5 bases). V dropped 2 bases and J dropped 4 bases, with 17 bases sitting between them. The CDR3 runs to 16 residues. Germline V gene data show CDR1 as MNHNS and CDR2 as SASEGT. In DNA, the CDR3 is TGTGCCAGCAGTGAATTTTACGGGGACTGGGGCACTGAAGCTTTCTTT. It encodes CASSEFYGDWGTEAFF.

This clone was seen only once. The V and J genes are TRBV19 and TRBJ1-4, with D maybe TRBD1 (6 bases). Germline V gene data show CDR1 as LNHDA and CDR2 as SQIVND (reference sequence). The CDR3 sequence is 14 residues long. V lost 5 bases to trimming and J lost 10 bases, with 17 bases between them. The CDR3 DNA sequence: TGTGCCAGTAGTGTACGGACAGAAGGGGGAAAACTGTTTTTT. It encodes CASSVRTEGGKLFF.

This chain links TRBV5-1 with TRBJ2-2, with D maybe TRBD2 (6 bases). The germline CDR1 and CDR2 sequences are SGHRS and YFSETQ. With 0 bases removed from V and 6 bases from J, the gap between germline ends came to 6 bases. The CDR3 totals 13 residues. The CDR3 loop is CASSLGRAGELFF. The CDR3 coding sequence is TGCGCCAGCAGCTTGGGGAGGGCCGGGGAGCTGTTTTTT.

The chain uses TRBV28 and TRBJ2-3, with 11 bases identical to TRBD2. With 6 bases clipped from V and 6 bases from J, the junction kept 8 bases outside the gene matches. The CDR3 is made up of 15 amino acids. CDR1 and CDR2 from the germline V gene are MDHEN and SYDVKM. CDR3 amino acids: CASRSTSGMADTQYF. The CDR3 nucleotides are TGTGCCAGCAGGTCGACTAGCGGGATGGCGGATACGCAGTATTTT.